This T cell receptor beta chain was profiled in a study of prognosis after radiotherapy for stage I lung cancer. Overall study context: All of the enrolled patients had stage I non-small cell lung cancer, and they joined between 2018 and January 2019. Radiotherapy used SBRT, divided into 3 to 5 fractions and reaching a biologically effective dose of at least 100 Gy.

Broader study findings: The study found lower Shannon entropy after stereotactic body radiation therapy in patients who developed distant metastases.

This clonotype was detected only a few times. Its antigen is as yet unknown. Possible read error: a much larger clone is one base away. Genomic DNA was subjected to two-round multiplex PCR for amplification of TCR beta CDR3. Amplification in first-round PCR relied on primers specific to each TRBV and TRBJ gene. Each CDR3 protein is one row after TCRdb ran MiXCR on the multiplex PCR reads. The sample lists roughly 26,000 distinct CDR3 sequences, 30% occurring once. Specimen: PBMCs, collected before or after stereotactic body radiation therapy (not recorded which). The clonotype comes from a donor aged 50 or older with non-small cell lung cancer.

This chain's CDR3 is CASSEYSCQQPQHF. In DNA, the CDR3 is TGTGCCAGCAGTGAATATTCGTGTCAACAGCCCCAGCATTTT. The chain links TRBV2 to TRBJ1-5; D remains ambiguous. CDR3 length equals 14 residues. CDR1 is SNHLY, CDR2 FYNNEI, per germline. Deletions cut 2 bases from V and 7 bases from J, with 12 bases between.